This T cell receptor beta chain was retrieved from a study of blood T cell repertoires in COVID-19. Turning to the study itself: The samples span acute and convalescent COVID-19 from the United States, Italy and Spain. From T cells, B-cell-depleted T cells, or PBMCs came the material, which was cDNA or gDNA.

Per the original data handling: Amplification from reference gene primers served as the basis for estimated nucleated cell counts. The method was immunoSEQ multiplex PCR; TCRdb's version includes in-frame clones alone and lacks a portion of them. D and trimming were read from the DNA, whereas the V and J calls and clone size are those reported in that table. This sample has 250,000 to 300,000 clones; around nine tenths occur once, and the top ten carry roughly 5.1%. Trimming took off 2 bases at V and 6 bases at J, with 9 bases between the two ends. The CDR3 loop spans 12 amino acids. Looked up from germline, CDR1 is SGHDT and CDR2 is YYEEEE.

Specimen: peripheral blood. The chain carries TRBV5-6 and TRBJ2-7, with D perhaps TRBD1 (6 bases). The receptor was derived from a middle-aged man with acute or convalescent COVID-19. The CDR3 region is CASSFLGAEQYF. CDR3 DNA sequence: TGTGCCAGCAGCTTTTTGGGGGCCGAGCAGTACTTC. The full variable domain, with the rest looked up from reference TRBV5-6 and TRBJ2-7, is DAGVTQSPTHLIKTRGQQVTLRCSPKSGHDTVSWYQQALGQGPQFIFQYYEEEERQRGNFPDRFSGHQFPNYSSELNVNALLLGDSALYLCASSFLGAEQYFGPGTRLTVT.